This T cell receptor (beta chain) stems from a study of T cell repertoires in cytomegalovirus infection. Trimming took off 6 bases at V and 7 bases at J, with 13 bases between the two ends. This CDR3 contains 13 residues. TCRdb re-analysed the reads in MiXCR, keeping a single row per CDR3 protein. The sample shows 150,000 or so distinct CDR3 sequences, 25% to 35% of them seen only once. Overall study findings and caveats: Cumulative frequency (of public TCR beta family members) identified carriers of CMV plus the relevant HLA.

Comment on this clonotype: What it binds is not known.

The rearrangement joins TRBV12-3 or TRBV12-4 to TRBJ2-1; no definite D call. The sequencing used CD8+ T cells from cultured PBMCs, collected from culture after CMV antigen stimulation. This TCR derives from a human donor in good health (CMV status not recorded). Some clones in this sample may be carry-over from other donors' samples. CDR3 residues: CASSPDSWNEQFF. DNA of the CDR3: TGTGCCAGCAGCCCTGACTCATGGAATGAGCAGTTCTTC.